The rows below give T cell receptor beta chains drawn from one sample of a study of T cell repertoires in aging, cancer and after chemotherapy. TCRdb re-called the multiplex PCR reads through MiXCR, storing one row per CDR3 protein. The sample has around 2,200 distinct CDR3 sequences, around 26% seen once. Specimen: blood. These receptors came from a human donor with a solid tumor. CDR3s include the opening cysteine and the closing phenylalanine or tryptophan. D genes are given only for firm matches. Size is stated for part of the rows, as once, few or many counts, or as a class when the clone is expanded.

D,size,V,J,DNA,CDR3
TRBD2,-,TRBV19,TRBJ2-7,TGTGCCAGTAGTATAACCCTCCTAGCGGAATACGAGCAGTACTTC,CASSITLLAEYEQYF
-,medium-sized,TRBV29-1,TRBJ1-1,TGCAGCGCCCAGCGGGGGGGGATTTCGGGTGAAGCTTTCTTT,CSAQRGGISGEAFF
-,-,TRBV5-1,TRBJ2-2,TGCGCCAGCAGCATTGAGAACACCGGGGAGCTGTTTTTT,CASSIENTGELFF
-,few,TRBV12-3/TRBV12-4,TRBJ1-1,TGTGCCAGCAGATCCAGCACTGAAGCTTTCTTT,CASRSSTEAFF
-,few,TRBV6-1,TRBJ1-5,TGTGCCAGCAGTAACTGGGGGAATAGCAATCAGCCCCAGCATTTT,CASSNWGNSNQPQHF
-,-,TRBV20-1,TRBJ1-1,TGCAGTGCTAGAGAGAGTGAGTTGTCTTTCTTT,CSARESELSFF
TRBD1,large,TRBV30,TRBJ1-2,TGTGCCTGGAGTGAGGGGGCCTATGGCTACACCTTC,CAWSEGAYGYTF
-,few,TRBV18,TRBJ1-2,TGTGCCAGCTCACCACGCCAGGGCGATGGCTACACCTTC,CASSPRQGDGYTF
-,few,TRBV27,TRBJ1-5,TGTGCCAGCGGTCCTCTGCGGGACAATCAGCCCCAGCATTTT,CASGPLRDNQPQHF
TRBD1,large,TRBV6-4,TRBJ2-1,TGTGCCAGCAGTGACTCGGGACAGGGGGGGAATGAGCAGTTCTTC,CASSDSGQGGNEQFF
TRBD1,-,TRBV5-1,TRBJ1-2,TGCGCCAGCAGCGGCTACAGGGGCGGATATGGCTACACCTTC,CASSGYRGGYGYTF
TRBD2,-,TRBV7-9,TRBJ2-3,TGTGCCAGCAGCTACCTTAGCGGGAGGTCCGAAGGGGCAGATACGCAGTATTTT,CASSYLSGRSEGADTQYF
-,-,TRBV12-3/TRBV12-4,TRBJ1-1,TGTGCCAGCATCGGGGTGGGGACTGAAGCTTTCTTT,CASIGVGTEAFF
TRBD1,-,TRBV12-3/TRBV12-4,TRBJ2-1,TGTGCCATCAGTATCGGACAGGGGTCCTACAATGAGCAGTTCTTC,CAISIGQGSYNEQFF
-,-,TRBV20-1,TRBJ1-1,TGCAGTGCTAGAGATCCATTGACAGGGAACACTGAAGCTTTCTTT,CSARDPLTGNTEAFF
-,-,TRBV7-9,TRBJ2-1,TGTGCCAGCAGCTATGACTTCAGGCAGTTCTTC,CASSYDFRQFF
TRBD1,-,TRBV7-9,TRBJ1-1,TGTGCCAGCACCCCGGGACAGGGGACTGAAGCTTTCTTT,CASTPGQGTEAFF
-,-,TRBV6-1,TRBJ2-3,TGTGCCAGCAGTGAAATGGAAACAGGAGCTAGCACAGATACGCAGTATTTT,CASSEMETGASTDTQYF
-,-,TRBV4-1,TRBJ1-4,TGCGCCAGCAGCCAAGTAGGGGTTAGGGAAAAACTGTTTTTT,CASSQVGVREKLFF
-,large,TRBV6-5,TRBJ1-2,TGTGCCAGCCGGGCCCTCTATGGCTACACCTTC,CASRALYGYTF
-,-,TRBV5-1,TRBJ2-7,TGCGCCAGCAGCTTGGCCGGCGGCTCCTACGAGCAGTACTTC,CASSLAGGSYEQYF
-,large,TRBV6-5,TRBJ1-2,TGTGCCAGCAGCTGGAGGTCTAACTATGGCTACACCTTC,CASSWRSNYGYTF
TRBD2,medium-sized,TRBV20-1,TRBJ2-3,TGCAGTGCTAGAGCTATATCGGGAGGGCCAACAGATACGCAGTATTTT,CSARAISGGPTDTQYF
-,-,TRBV19,TRBJ2-2,TGTGCCAGTAGTATTCTATGGTTGGGCACCGGGGAGCTGTTTTTT,CASSILWLGTGELFF
-,-,TRBV11-2,TRBJ2-2,TGTGCCAGCAGCTTTTCGCTAACTAGCTTCGGGGAGCTGTTTTTT,CASSFSLTSFGELFF
TRBD2,-,TRBV18,TRBJ2-7,TGTGCCAGCTCACCACAAAAGCGGGAGGTTGCCGGCTACGAGCAGTACTTC,CASSPQKREVAGYEQYF
TRBD2,few,TRBV12-3/TRBV12-4,TRBJ2-7,TGTGCCAGCAGTTTCGGCACTAGCGGGGGTAGCTACGAGCAGTACTTC,CASSFGTSGGSYEQYF
TRBD1,-,TRBV5-4,TRBJ1-2,TGTGCCAGCACCCTCGGGGACAGGGGAGGGTATGGCTACACCTTC,CASTLGDRGGYGYTF
-,-,TRBV20-1,TRBJ1-6,TGCAGTGCTCTCGACGATCGGGATAATTCACCCCTCCACTTT,CSALDDRDNSPLHF
-,large,TRBV6-5,TRBJ1-2,TGTGCCAGCCGTCTTCTGGGGGGGAATCAGGGCTACACCTTC,CASRLLGGNQGYTF
TRBD1,large,TRBV29-1,TRBJ1-2,TGCAGCGTTGAACCGACAGGGGTGAGTGGCTACACCTTC,CSVEPTGVSGYTF
-,few,TRBV7-6,TRBJ1-2,TGTGCCAGCAGCTTGGCCGGGACTAACTATGGCTACACCTTC,CASSLAGTNYGYTF
-,-,TRBV20-1,TRBJ1-5,TGCAGTGCGATTCCCAGAGCCGGCAATCAGCCCCAGCATTTT,CSAIPRAGNQPQHF
TRBD1,few,TRBV20-1,TRBJ1-5,TGCAGTGCTCCGACAGGGCTACATCAGCCCCAGCATTTT,CSAPTGLHQPQHF
-,-,TRBV20-1,TRBJ2-3,TGCAGTGCTAGCGGCGGGAGCACAGATACGCAGTATTTT,CSASGGSTDTQYF
TRBD1,medium-sized,TRBV12-3/TRBV12-4,TRBJ1-5,TGTGCCAGCAGTTTCTCCGGGACAGGGGCTTGGCCCCAGCATTTT,CASSFSGTGAWPQHF
TRBD2,once,TRBV12-3/TRBV12-4,TRBJ2-5,TGTTCCAGCAGTTTCGGACTAGCGGGACACCAAGAGACCCAGTACTTC,CSSSFGLAGHQETQYF
-,-,TRBV20-1,TRBJ2-3,TGCAGTGCTAGAGGGGAGTTACGCACAGATACGCAGTATTTT,CSARGELRTDTQYF
-,-,TRBV20-1,TRBJ2-6,TGCAGTGCCCTCGGAGGGGGGAGCACTGGGGCCAACGTCCTGACTTTC,CSALGGGSTGANVLTF
-,-,TRBV10-2,TRBJ2-5,TGCGCCAGCGCCCAACTGGCGACCCAAGAGACCCAGTACTTT,CASAQLATQETQYF
-,-,TRBV27,TRBJ1-1,TGTGCCAGTTCCGCGGGAGGGATCGCTTTCTTT,CASSAGGIAFF
-,medium-sized,TRBV30,TRBJ1-3,TGTGCCTGGAGTGGGTCCGGACAAGTAATATTTACCGGAAACACCATATATTTT,CAWSGSGQVIFTGNTIYF
-,medium-sized,TRBV7-6,TRBJ2-7,TGTGCCAGCAGCTCGGACGGAATTTCCTACGAGCAGTACTTC,CASSSDGISYEQYF
-,-,TRBV12-3/TRBV12-4,TRBJ2-1,TGTGCCAGCAGTCCATCCTACAGCTCCTACAATGAGCAGTTCTTC,CASSPSYSSYNEQFF
-,-,TRBV7-2,TRBJ1-1,TGTGCCAGCTTACGAGATTTGAACACTGAAGCTTTCTTT,CASLRDLNTEAFF